The 30 T cell receptor beta chains below come from one sample, sequenced in a study of T cell repertoires in cytomegalovirus infection. Using its own MiXCR run on the reads, TCRdb lists one record per CDR3 protein. The table shows about a million distinct CDR3 sequences, with around 32% occurring only once. The antigens for these receptors are not known. The input for sequencing was cultured CD8+ T cells from PBMCs, taken from culture after CMV antigen stimulation. These receptor sequences come from a human donor in good health (CMV status not recorded). Some clones in this sample may be carry-over from other donors' samples.

The chain couples TRBV7-8 to TRBJ2-3; D is possibly TRBD2 (7 bases). This CDR3 is built from 18 residues. From germline, CDR1 is SGHVS and CDR2 FQNEAQ. V was trimmed by 4 bases and J by 2 bases, leaving 22 bases between them. The CDR3 bases are TGTGCCAGCAGCTGGTTCGCGGGGGCGAAGGAGGACACAGATACGCAGTATTTT. The encoded protein is CASSWFAGAKEDTDTQYF.

This clonotype was observed a handful of times. This sequence joins TRBV7-9 and TRBJ2-5; D is possibly TRBD1 (6 bases). The CDR3 runs 12 residues. The germline gives CDR1 SEHNR, CDR2 FQNEAQ (reference sequence). V dropped 4 bases and J dropped 7 bases, with 10 bases sitting between them. For the CDR3, the DNA is TGTGCCAGCAGCTCGCCAGGGGTGACCCAGTACTTC. It encodes CASSSPGVTQYF.

The CDR3 spells CASSLGLPGYTDTQYF. As DNA, the CDR3 is TGTGCCAGCAGCTTGGGGTTGCCGGGTTACACAGATACGCAGTATTTT. The V and J genes are TRBV5-4 and TRBJ2-3, with D uncertain. The germline V gene has CDR1 SGHNT and CDR2 YYREEE (reference sequence). Trimming left V 0 bases short and J 2 bases short, with 13 bases between. This CDR3 is 16 amino acids long.

The sample holds a few counts of this clonotype. V is TRBV6-5 and J is TRBJ2-5, with D maybe TRBD2 (6 bases). With 2 bases removed from V and 5 bases from J, the gap between germline ends came to 9 bases. This CDR3 has 13 residues. Germline loops: CDR1 MNHEY, CDR2 SVGAGI. CDR3 nucleotides: TGTGCCAGCAGTTACGTGAGCGGGGAGACCCAGTACTTC. Translation: CASSYVSGETQYF.

The rearrangement links TRBV7-9 to TRBJ2-7, with 14 bases matching TRBD2. This CDR3 comprises 19 residues. Per the germline V gene, CDR1 is SEHNR and CDR2 is FQNEAQ (reference sequence). Losses at the gene ends were 5 bases for V and 0 bases for J; bases not matched to a gene: 12. CDR3 sequence reads: CASSLEPGLAGASSYEQYF. The DNA of the CDR3 is TGTGCCAGCAGCCTAGAACCGGGACTAGCGGGGGCGAGCTCCTACGAGCAGTACTTC.

This clonotype was counted at least ten times. The V gene is TRBV20-1, the J gene TRBJ2-1; 10 bases agree with TRBD2. V lost 6 bases, J lost 5 bases, and 16 bases stayed unmatched. CDR3 length equals 17 residues. Germline V gene lookup returns CDR1 DFQATT and CDR2 SNEGSKA (reference sequence). CDR3 residues: CSAPDKGAGGLHNEQFF. The CDR3 region has the DNA TGCAGTGCCCCTGACAAAGGAGCGGGGGGGCTCCACAATGAGCAGTTCTTC.

This rearrangement joins TRBV9 to TRBJ2-2; the match to TRBD2 covers 10 bases. The CDR3 is made up of 16 amino acids. Losses at the gene ends were 2 bases for V and 5 bases for J; bases not matched to a gene: 6. Germline V gene sequence: CDR1 SGDLS, CDR2 YYNGEE. The CDR3 coding sequence is TGTGCCAGCAGCGTTACTAGCGGGGTTGGGACCGGGGAGCTGTTTTTT. Its translation is CASSVTSGVGTGELFF.

This chain uses TRBV20-1 with TRBJ1-2; weak D call: TRBD1 (5 bases). V was cut by 3 bases and J by 6 bases, with 20 bases left in between. The CDR3 contains 15 residues. Germline V gene lookup returns CDR1 DFQATT and CDR2 SNEGSKA (reference sequence). The CDR3 sequence: CSARDEGHPNHGYTF. The CDR3 DNA reads as TGCAGTGCTAGGGATGAAGGACATCCAAACCATGGCTACACCTTC.

The CDR3 sequence: CASSINLAGTYNEQFF. The CDR3 DNA sequence: TGTGCCAGTAGTATTAATCTAGCGGGGACCTACAATGAGCAGTTCTTC. The genes are TRBV19 and TRBJ2-1; 9 bases fit TRBD2. V shed 3 bases and J 2 bases; nucleotides not matched to a gene: 5. This CDR3 has 16 amino acids. From germline, CDR1 is LNHDA and CDR2 SQIVND (reference sequence).

This clonotype was observed a few times. V usage is TRBV27 and J usage is TRBJ1-1, with D hard to call. In germline, CDR1 is MNHEY, CDR2 SMNVEV (reference sequence). The V and J ends lost 2 bases and 0 bases respectively, with 7 bases between them. The CDR3 is 14 amino acids. CDR3 sequence reads: CASSLVAVNTEAFF. The CDR3 nucleotides read TGTGCCAGCAGTTTAGTCGCGGTGAACACTGAAGCTTTCTTT.

At least ten counts were recorded for this clonotype. The chain is built from TRBV6-1 and TRBJ2-1; the D is unclear. Germline CDR1 and CDR2: MNHNS and SASEGT. V lost 7 bases, J lost 2 bases, and 0 bases lay in between. The CDR3 contains 10 residues. CDR3 sequence (DNA): TGTGCCAGCACCTACAATGAGCAGTTCTTC. Its translation is CASTYNEQFF.

The genes are TRBV10-3 and TRBJ2-1; 8 bases agree with TRBD2. The V gene end was trimmed by 0 bases and the J gene end by 6 bases; junction bases not matched to a gene: 10. The germline V gene has CDR1 ENHRY and CDR2 SYGVKD. This CDR3 is built from 17 residues. DNA of the CDR3: TGTGCCATCAGTGAGTCTTTGCGGGGGGCCGCAGGCAATGAGCAGTTCTTC. Its protein product is CAISESLRGAAGNEQFF.

This clonotype was seen a few times. The gene calls are TRBV3-1 and TRBJ2-7, with D hard to call. The CDR3 runs to 14 residues. V lost 0 bases, J lost 5 bases, and 11 bases lay in between. Per germline, CDR1 LGHDT and CDR2 YNNKEL (reference sequence). CDR3: CASSQEGIPHEQYF. The CDR3 DNA reads as TGTGCCAGCAGCCAAGAGGGGATCCCCCACGAGCAGTACTTC.

This chain uses TRBV6-2 or TRBV6-3 with TRBJ2-7, with D perhaps matching TRBD2 (6 bases). V dropped 7 bases and J dropped 1 base, with 17 bases sitting between them. CDR3 length: 15 amino acids. The germline CDR1 and CDR2 sequences are MNHEY and SVGEGT. In nucleotides, the CDR3 is TGTGCCAGCACTCCCGGGGGACTGGGATCCTACGAGCAGTACTTC. This translates into CASTPGGLGSYEQYF.

V usage is TRBV27 and J usage is TRBJ1-2; D gene unclear. This CDR3 has 14 residues. Trimming stripped 2 bases from V and 4 bases from J, with 11 bases between. From germline, CDR1 is MNHEY and CDR2 SMNVEV (reference sequence). CDR3 DNA sequence: TGTGCCAGCAGTTTAGTACCGACAAGCTATGGCTACACCTTC. Translation: CASSLVPTSYGYTF.

This clonotype was detected many times. The chain combines TRBV7-4 with TRBJ1-5; 8 nucleotides align to TRBD1. Germline-derived CDR1 and CDR2 are SGHVT and SQSDAQ. This CDR3 has 17 residues. The V segment lost 3 bases and the J segment 5 bases; nucleotides outside the gene matches: 12. The CDR3 loop reads CASSFRAKTGVDQPQHF. The CDR3 bases are TGTGCCAGCAGCTTTAGGGCTAAGACAGGGGTGGATCAGCCCCAGCATTTT. Full variable domain (missing parts from reference TRBV7-4 and TRBJ1-5): GAGVSQSPRYKVAKRGRDVALRCDSISGHVTLYWYRQTLGQGSEVLTYSQSDAQRDKSGRPSGRFSAERPERSVSTLKIQRTEQGDSAVYLCASSFRAKTGVDQPQHFGDGTRLSIL.

The CDR3 loop reads CASSHRGSNQPQHF. CDR3 bases: TGTGCCAGCAGTCACAGGGGGAGCAATCAGCCCCAGCATTTT. The J gene is TRBJ1-5, the V gene TRBV6-5; 8 nucleotides agree with TRBD1. The V gene end was trimmed by 5 bases and the J gene end by 1 base; junction bases not matched to a gene: 1. CDR1 MNHEY and CDR2 SVGAGI come from the germline V gene. This CDR3 is 14 amino acids long.

The chain carries TRBV4-1 and TRBJ2-4, with unresolved D. V gave up 1 base and J gave up 8 bases, with 15 bases separating them. The germline CDR1 and CDR2 sequences are MGHRA and YSYEKL. The CDR3 is 15 amino acids. The CDR3 is CASSQASRARDIQYF. DNA of the CDR3: TGCGCCAGCAGCCAAGCTTCGCGAGCAAGGGACATTCAGTACTTC.

Here the CDR3 reads CASWDRQYNEQFF. For the CDR3, the DNA is TGTGCCAGCTGGGACAGGCAATACAATGAGCAGTTCTTC. This chain links TRBV19 with TRBJ2-1, with TRBD1 identical over 8 bases. Germline CDR1 is LNHDA and CDR2 is SQIVND (reference sequence). Trimming removed 9 bases from V and 4 bases from J; junction bases left unmatched: 5. This CDR3 contains 13 residues.

The CDR3: CASSVPTSGGDLNTGELFF. CDR3 sequence (DNA): TGTGCCAGCAGCGTACCCACTAGCGGGGGGGATCTGAACACCGGGGAGCTGTTTTTT. This chain connects TRBV9 to TRBJ2-2, with 13 bases aligning to TRBD2. Germline-derived CDR1 and CDR2 are SGDLS and YYNGEE. V was pared by 1 base and J by 1 base, with 7 bases of the junction left unmatched. The CDR3 is 19 amino acids.

This clonotype has a handful of counts. The CDR3 DNA follows: TGCGCCAGCAGCTTACGGGGGCCCGACAATGAGCAGTTCTTC. Encoded protein: CASSLRGPDNEQFF. The rearrangement links TRBV5-1 to TRBJ2-1; D may match TRBD1 or TRBD2 (6 bases each). Germline loops: CDR1 SGHRS, CDR2 YFSETQ. This CDR3 spans 14 amino acids. The V end lost 2 bases, the J end lost 5 bases, and 11 bases lay between the germline ends.

V usage is TRBV6-2 or TRBV6-3 and J usage is TRBJ1-5; D is uncertain. Per the germline V gene, CDR1 is MNHEY and CDR2 is SVGEGT. V lost 4 bases and J lost 5, with 12 bases in between. The CDR3 has 14 amino acids. The CDR3 is CASSSPGGDQPQHF. In nucleotides, the CDR3 is TGTGCCAGCAGTTCCCCCGGCGGAGATCAGCCCCAGCATTTT.

The sample holds many counts of this clonotype. The chain links TRBV7-8 to TRBJ2-3; weak D call: TRBD1 (5 bases). CDR1 and CDR2 (germline): SGHVS, FQNEAQ. The CDR3 loop spans 21 amino acids. The V and J ends lost 2 bases and 0 bases respectively, with 27 bases between them. CDR3 sequence reads: CASSLSATAIPLFPSTDTQYF. In DNA form, the CDR3 reads TGTGCCAGCAGCTTATCTGCGACAGCGATACCCCTTTTCCCTAGCACAGATACGCAGTATTTT. The full variable domain, completed using reference TRBV7-8 and TRBJ2-3, is GAGVSQSPRYKVAKRGQDVALRCDPISGHVSLFWYQQALGQGPEFLTYFQNEAQLDKSGLPSDRFFAERPEGSVSTLKIQRTQQEDSAVYLCASSLSATAIPLFPSTDTQYFGPGTRLTVL.

Worth noting for this clonotype: A read error may produce the germline difference seen at one junction end. The chain joins TRBV7-6 to TRBJ1-2; 8 nucleotides line up with TRBD1. The germline V gene encodes CDR1 SGHVS and CDR2 FNYEAQ. CDR3 length: 15 amino acids. CDR3 sequence: CASSPLPGQDYGYTF. In DNA form, the CDR3 reads TGTGCTAGCAGCCCCCTGCCGGGACAGGACTATGGCTACACCTTC.

This clonotype was observed a handful of times. The rearrangement uses TRBV2 and TRBJ2-1, with D perhaps TRBD2 (6 bases). Germline V lookup: CDR1 SNHLY, CDR2 FYNNEI. The CDR3 is 14 residues long. V lost 6 bases to trimming and J lost 4 bases, with 13 bases between them. The CDR3 coding sequence is TGTGCCAGCAGCGACGGGACTTTTTACAATGAGCAGTTCTTC. Translating it yields CASSDGTFYNEQFF.

This clonotype showed up just a few times. This chain joins TRBV7-9 and TRBJ1-4; no firm D call. Germline CDR1 reads SEHNR; CDR2 reads FQNEAQ (reference sequence). V lost 1 base, J lost 10 bases, and 13 bases lay in between. The CDR3 has 14 residues. CDR3 residues: CASSLGEGMGKLFF. CDR3 nucleotide sequence: TGTGCCAGCAGCTTAGGCGAAGGAATGGGAAAACTGTTTTTT.

The V gene is TRBV4-3, the J gene TRBJ1-2; unclear D gene. V gave up 0 bases and J gave up 5 bases, with 10 bases separating them. CDR3 length equals 14 residues. The germline V gene encodes CDR1 LGHNA and CDR2 YSLEER. CDR3 coding DNA: TGCGCCAGCAGCCAAGATGGAACAGAGTATGGCTACACCTTC. The encoded protein is CASSQDGTEYGYTF.

The V and J genes are TRBV6-2 or TRBV6-3 and TRBJ2-7; D gene ambiguous. This CDR3 region has 13 residues. Deletions cut 6 bases from V and 3 bases from J, with 12 bases between. CDR1 and CDR2 from the germline V gene are MNHEY and SVGEGT. CDR3 protein: CASSPNLDYEQYV. The DNA for the CDR3 is TGTGCCAGCAGCCCGAACCTAGACTACGAGCAGTACGTC.

The chain uses TRBV10-3 and TRBJ1-1; tentatively, D is TRBD1 (5 bases). Deletions cut 7 bases from V and 1 base from J, with 10 bases between. The CDR3 runs to 13 residues. Per germline, CDR1 ENHRY and CDR2 SYGVKD. For the CDR3, the DNA is TGTGCCATCACCAGGGAGGAGAACACTGAAGCTTTCTTT. Protein product: CAITREENTEAFF.

This clonotype was detected a few times. CDR3 sequence: CASCEAGSDQPQHF. For the CDR3, the DNA is TGTGCCAGCTGCGAGGCAGGAAGTGATCAGCCCCAGCATTTT. The chain carries TRBV27 and TRBJ1-5; D ambiguous. Germline V gene lookup returns CDR1 MNHEY and CDR2 SMNVEV (reference sequence). CDR3 length: 14 residues. V was clipped by 8 bases and J by 5 bases, with 16 bases between them.